Sequencing of this T cell receptor (beta chain) was carried out in a study of blood T cell repertoires in COVID-19. At the level of the study: Acute and convalescent COVID-19 specimens originated in the United States, Italy and Spain. In each case, the material was cDNA or gDNA derived from T cells, B-cell-depleted T cells, or PBMCs.

Germline values: CDR1 SNHLY, CDR2 FYNNEI. Unmatched junction bases numbered 5, after V lost 3 bases and J lost 2 bases. The CDR3 is made up of 15 amino acids. Generated by immunoSEQ multiplex PCR, the TCRdb table keeps only in-frame clones and is missing some. The table includes roughly 300,000 clones, more than 70% detected once. This rearrangement joins TRBV2 to TRBJ2-5, with 8 positions matching TRBD2. Sequencing was done on a sample of peripheral blood. The clonotype comes from a man younger than 35 who had recovered from COVID-19. DNA of the CDR3: TGTGCCAGCAGTGAGGTAGCGGGGAGACAAGAGACCCAGTACTTC. Its protein product is CASSEVAGRQETQYF. Drawing the rest from reference TRBV2 and TRBJ2-5, the complete variable domain is EPEVTQTPSHQVTQMGQEVILRCVPISNHLYFYWYRQILGQKVEFLVSFYNNEISEKSEIFDDQFSVERPDGSNFTLKIRSTKLEDSAMYFCASSEVAGRQETQYFGPGTRLLVL.